These 26 T cell receptor beta chains originate from one sample sequenced in a study of blood T cells in healthy people across ages. A second PCR, run for about 6 to 12 cycles, used a sample-barcoded 5' primer plus a J-beta primer mix. TCRdb passed the 5' RACE reads through MiXCR, listing each CDR3 protein once. The sample records some 800,000 distinct CDR3 sequences, roughly 44% being singletons. The specimen sequenced was blood. The origin of the receptors is a man between 60 and 75 years old in good health.

The chain combines TRBV3-1 with TRBJ2-3, with D maybe TRBD1 (5 bases). Deletions cut 0 bases from V and 2 bases from J, with 12 bases between. CDR1 and CDR2 (germline): LGHDT, YNNKEL (reference sequence). The CDR3 extends over 16 amino acids. CDR3 sequence reads: CASSQDLAGNTDTQYF. CDR3 nucleotides: TGTGCCAGCAGCCAAGATTTGGCAGGGAACACAGATACGCAGTATTTT.

This clonotype turned up a few times. The rearrangement joins TRBV11-2 to TRBJ2-4; perhaps TRBD2 as D (5 bases). The germline gives CDR1 SGHAT, CDR2 FQNNGV. Trimming removed 5 bases from V and 0 bases from J, with 17 bases in between. This CDR3 has 17 residues. CDR3 in amino acids: CASSLSWERLAKNIQYF. DNA of the CDR3: TGTGCCAGCAGCCTGTCTTGGGAGAGGTTAGCCAAAAACATTCAGTACTTC.

A remark on this clonotype: One end of the junction fails to match germline, which may point to a read error. The chain carries TRBV29-1 and TRBJ1-2, with D perhaps TRBD1 (6 bases). The CDR3 is 16 residues long. Looked up from germline, CDR1 is SQVTM and CDR2 is ANQGSEA. CDR3 amino acids: CSVEEGVGGPNYGYTF. In DNA form, the CDR3 reads TGCAGCGTCGAAGAGGGGGTAGGGGGTCCTAACTATGGCTACACCTTC.

The chain combines TRBV14 with TRBJ2-3; D uncertain. The CDR3 consists of 14 residues. V was shortened by 2 bases and J by 4 bases, with 10 bases between the two germline ends. The germline CDR1 and CDR2 sequences are SGHDN and FVKESK. Here the CDR3 reads CASSQLSSADTQYF. The CDR3 DNA follows: TGTGCCAGCAGCCAACTCAGTTCGGCAGATACGCAGTATTTT.

This chain connects TRBV5-1 to TRBJ2-5; TRBD2 aligns across 13 bases. Germline-derived CDR1 and CDR2 are SGHRS and YFSETQ. CDR3 length: 16 residues. V trimming: 4 bases; J trimming: 0 bases; junction bases outside the gene matches: 3. The CDR3 bases are TGCGCCAGCAGCGAGGGACTAGCGGGGAACCAAGAGACCCAGTACTTC. Encoded protein: CASSEGLAGNQETQYF.

V and J are TRBV7-9 and TRBJ2-6; the D is unclear. The CDR3 contains 17 residues. Trimming removed 1 base from V and 0 bases from J, with 10 bases in between. Germline CDR1 and CDR2: SEHNR and FQNEAQ (reference sequence). For the CDR3, the DNA is TGTGCCAGCAGCTTAGGTGCCCTCCCCTCTGGGGCCAACGTCCTGACTTTC. Protein: CASSLGALPSGANVLTF.

At least ten counts were recorded for this clonotype. The chain uses TRBV4-1 and TRBJ2-5; D remains ambiguous. The germline CDR1 and CDR2 sequences are MGHRA and YSYEKL. This CDR3 region has 15 residues. V was clipped by 0 bases and J by 5 bases, with 13 bases between them. The CDR3 nucleotides read TGCGCCAGCAGCCAAGATCTTGGAGAAATGGAGACCCAGTACTTC. Its protein product is CASSQDLGEMETQYF.

J is TRBJ2-7 and V is TRBV2, with 12 nucleotides matching TRBD2. The better agreement between TRBJ2-5 and the DNA end casts doubt on the J call. Germline assignment: CDR1 SNHLY and CDR2 FYNNEI. This CDR3 has 15 residues. The CDR3 reads CASRPTSGGRETQYF. CDR3 sequence (DNA): TGTGCCAGCAGGCCGACTAGCGGGGGTAGGGAGACCCAGTACTTC.

The chain has TRBV7-6 and TRBJ2-7; 8 bases are shared with TRBD1. Trimming at V came to 5 bases and at J to 2 bases, leaving 11 bases not matched to a gene. Per germline, CDR1 SGHVS and CDR2 FNYEAQ. The CDR3 is 16 residues long. The CDR3 coding sequence is TGTGCCAGCAGCCGAGGACCCGGGACAGGAGCCTACGAGCAGTACTTC. Its translation: CASSRGPGTGAYEQYF.

The V gene is TRBV12-3 or TRBV12-4, the J gene TRBJ2-1; D perhaps matches TRBD2 (6 bases). The CDR3 loop spans 15 amino acids. V lost 2 bases, J lost 4 bases, and 12 bases lay in between. The CDR3 DNA reads as TGTGCCAGCAGTTTACTGGAGGGAATGTACAATGAGCAGTTCTTC. Translating it yields CASSLLEGMYNEQFF.

This clonotype was seen more than once but under ten times. The genes are TRBV5-1 and TRBJ1-6; weak D call: TRBD1 (6 bases). Trimming removed 4 bases from V and 7 bases from J, with 21 bases in between. The length of the CDR3 is 17 residues. Germline assignment: CDR1 SGHRS and CDR2 YFSETQ. Here the CDR3 reads CASSLGGTQPGNSPLHF. The CDR3 region has the DNA TGCGCCAGCAGCCTAGGGGGAACCCAACCAGGGAATTCACCCCTCCACTTT.

This clonotype was observed a handful of times. This chain links TRBV6-2 or TRBV6-3 with TRBJ2-1; 7 bases line up with TRBD1. Germline-derived CDR1 and CDR2 are MNHEY and SVGEGT. CDR3 length equals 13 residues. V lost 5 bases to trimming and J lost 8 bases; unmatched junction nucleotides: 6. This CDR3 reads CASSVGQPYEQFF. CDR3 sequence (DNA): TGTGCCAGCAGTGTGGGACAGCCCTATGAGCAGTTCTTC.

The V gene is TRBV4-1, the J gene TRBJ2-4, with 7 bases identical to TRBD1. Germline-derived CDR1 and CDR2 are MGHRA and YSYEKL. Losses at the gene ends were 4 bases for V and 2 bases for J; bases not matched to a gene: 5. The CDR3 totals 15 residues. The CDR3 is CASSPDRETKNIQYF. CDR3 DNA sequence: TGCGCCAGCAGCCCTGACAGGGAGACCAAAAACATTCAGTACTTC.

The chain has TRBV7-2 and TRBJ2-3; 8 bases agree with TRBD2. Germline CDR1 is SGHTA and CDR2 is FQGNSA. The CDR3 sequence is 15 residues long. Unmatched junction bases numbered 7, after V lost 0 bases and J lost 8 bases. For the CDR3, the DNA is TGTGCCAGCAGCTTAGCCCTAGCGGGCGGTCCTACGCAGTATTTT. Translating it yields CASSLALAGGPTQYF.

This clonotype was seen ten or more times. This chain uses TRBV12-3 or TRBV12-4 with TRBJ1-2; the match to TRBD1 covers 8 bases. The CDR3 extends over 12 amino acids. V dropped 8 bases and J dropped 6; count of bases not matched to a gene: 5. This CDR3 is CASDGQGNGYTF. In DNA, the CDR3 is TGTGCCAGCGACGGACAGGGTAATGGCTACACCTTC.

The rearrangement links TRBV12-3 or TRBV12-4 to TRBJ2-5; no clear D gene. The V and J ends lost 6 bases and 2 bases respectively, with 16 bases between them. The CDR3 spans 15 residues. This CDR3 is CASSPSSWQQETQYF. The CDR3, as DNA: TGTGCCAGCAGCCCCTCATCCTGGCAACAAGAGACCCAGTACTTC.

This clonotype was seen more than once but under ten times. The rearrangement uses TRBV6-5 and TRBJ2-3, with 9 bases fitting TRBD1. Germline CDR1 is MNHEY and CDR2 is SVGAGI. The J segment lost 3 bases and the V segment lost 4 bases, leaving 5 bases of the junction unmatched. There are 15 residues in the CDR3. The CDR3 DNA is TGTGCCAGCAGTTTAGACGGACAGGGGACAGATACGCAGTATTTT. Amino acids: CASSLDGQGTDTQYF.

This clonotype has only a few counts. The V gene is TRBV27, the J gene TRBJ1-6, with D unresolved. This CDR3 spans 16 amino acids. V lost 0 bases and J lost 6, with 12 bases in between. Germline V gives CDR1 MNHEY, CDR2 SMNVEV (reference sequence). For the CDR3, the DNA is TGTGCCAGCAGTTTATCTGCCGGACTAACTAATTCACCCCTCCACTTT. Amino acid sequence: CASSLSAGLTNSPLHF.

This clonotype was found a few times. The rearrangement joins TRBV20-1 to TRBJ2-1, with 7 positions matching TRBD1. The length of the CDR3 is 14 residues. Germline lookup yields CDR1 DFQATT and CDR2 SNEGSKA (reference sequence). J lost 8 bases, V lost 5 bases, and 12 bases had no gene match. CDR3 in DNA: TGCAGTGCTCTTAAACAGGGGTACTCGGATGAGCAGTTCTTC. Amino acids: CSALKQGYSDEQFF.

The rearrangement links TRBV11-2 to TRBJ2-7, with D unresolved. V dropped 4 bases and J dropped 5 bases, with 12 bases sitting between them. Germline loops: CDR1 SGHAT, CDR2 FQNNGV. The CDR3 loop spans 13 amino acids. This CDR3 is CASSYPPSHEQYF. The CDR3, as DNA: TGTGCCAGCAGCTACCCACCGTCCCACGAGCAGTACTTC.

The table lists this clonotype with a count of one. The chain couples TRBV7-8 to TRBJ2-5; the match to TRBD2 covers 9 bases. Trimming removed 5 bases from V and 5 bases from J; junction bases left unmatched: 6. The CDR3 is 14 residues long. The germline gives CDR1 SGHVS, CDR2 FQNEAQ. The CDR3 DNA sequence: TGTGCCAGCAGCGCTGGACTAGCGTGGGAGACCCAGTACTTC. Protein product: CASSAGLAWETQYF.

V is TRBV4-3 and J is TRBJ2-7, with D possibly being TRBD2 (6 bases). CDR1 LGHNA and CDR2 YSLEER come from the germline V gene. V was pared by 1 base and J by 4 bases, with 17 bases between. This CDR3 has 16 residues. CDR3 sequence (DNA): TGCGCCAGCAGCCAAGTTCTCCGCCGGGGACTTTACGAGCAGTACTTC. It is translated as CASSQVLRRGLYEQYF.

The V gene is TRBV19, the J gene TRBJ2-1; D remains ambiguous. V was clipped by 3 bases and J by 5 bases, with 11 bases between them. Germline V gene sequence: CDR1 LNHDA, CDR2 SQIVND (reference sequence). This CDR3 is built from 14 residues. The CDR3 loop reads CASSINGLNNEQFF. CDR3 DNA sequence: TGTGCCAGTAGTATTAATGGGTTGAACAATGAGCAGTTCTTC.

In regard to this clonotype: Germline and junction disagree at one end, which may indicate a read error. This sequence joins TRBV2 and TRBJ2-7; possible D gene TRBD1, 6 bases. This CDR3 is built from 14 residues. Germline V CDR1 and CDR2: SNHLY, FYNNEI. CDR3 nucleotide sequence: TGTGCCAGCAGTAGGGGGTCAGGATCCTACAAGCAGTACTTC. This gives the protein CASSRGSGSYKQYF.

The chain uses TRBV2 and TRBJ2-3; a possible D gene is TRBD2 (6 bases). The length of the CDR3 is 15 residues. Trimming took 6 bases from V and 0 from J, leaving 13 bases between them. Germline CDR1 reads SNHLY; CDR2 reads FYNNEI. This CDR3 reads CASRPREVSTDTQYF. For the CDR3, the DNA is TGTGCCAGCAGACCCAGGGAGGTTAGCACAGATACGCAGTATTTT.

The chain uses TRBV7-2 and TRBJ2-7; D gene unclear. From germline, CDR1 is SGHTA and CDR2 FQGNSA. V was clipped by 1 base and J by 3 bases, with 16 bases between them. This CDR3 region has 16 residues. The CDR3 protein is CASSLEGPAMSYEQYF. The CDR3 region has the DNA TGTGCCAGCAGCTTAGAGGGCCCGGCCATGAGCTACGAGCAGTACTTC.